This T cell receptor (beta chain) was observed in a study of shared clonotypes between healthy human individuals. Study results and caveats: When compared with the clonotypes that were shared by all four sorted-subset donors, the non-shared clonotypes turned out to have lower generation probabilities.

A note on this clone: Its antigen is not identified.

Clones were sequenced by immunoSEQ multiplex PCR, and TCRdb holds only the in-frame ones, with some missing. The repertoire holds some 2,500,000 clones, roughly 93% seen once, with approximately 0.36% in the top ten. The germline V gene has CDR1 MDHEN and CDR2 SYDVKM. The V segment lost 11 bases and the J segment 5 bases; nucleotides outside the gene matches: 11. This CDR3 comprises 13 residues. The V gene is TRBV28, the J gene TRBJ2-7; TRBD2 matches 8 bases. Source material: naive CD4+ T cells from PBMCs. The subset was: CD45RA+ positively selected. This receptor was identified in a man younger than 35 in good health. Some clones in this sample may be carry-over from other donors' samples. The CDR3 region has the DNA TGTGCCCACGCCCGGGGGGGCCTCCACGAGCAGTACTTC. As protein: CAHARGGLHEQYF.